This T cell receptor (beta chain) comes out of a study of shared clonotypes between healthy human individuals. Findings and caveats of the study: The authors sampled blood alone, and tissue repertoires likely differ.

V lost 5 bases and J lost 1; bases outside the gene matches: 2. Germline V lookup: CDR1 MRHNA, CDR2 SNTAGT. This CDR3 region has 14 residues. The count of this clone is one. Its antigen is currently unknown. Deep-level running was used for the assay. The protocol was immunoSEQ multiplex PCR, while the TCRdb copy is restricted to in-frame clones and leaves out a portion. The sample yields roughly 110,000 clones, around two thirds seen once. What was sequenced was memory CD8+ T cells sorted from blood. Subset reported: CD45RO+ cells pooled with CCR7-negative TemRA cells. The V gene is TRBV6-4, the J gene TRBJ2-3; TRBD1 agrees at 8 bases. This receptor was identified in a woman aged 25 to 39 in good health. CDR3 sequence reads: CASSSTGGTDTQYF. CDR3 in DNA: TGTGCCAGCAGTTCGACAGGGGGCACAGATACGCAGTATTTT.